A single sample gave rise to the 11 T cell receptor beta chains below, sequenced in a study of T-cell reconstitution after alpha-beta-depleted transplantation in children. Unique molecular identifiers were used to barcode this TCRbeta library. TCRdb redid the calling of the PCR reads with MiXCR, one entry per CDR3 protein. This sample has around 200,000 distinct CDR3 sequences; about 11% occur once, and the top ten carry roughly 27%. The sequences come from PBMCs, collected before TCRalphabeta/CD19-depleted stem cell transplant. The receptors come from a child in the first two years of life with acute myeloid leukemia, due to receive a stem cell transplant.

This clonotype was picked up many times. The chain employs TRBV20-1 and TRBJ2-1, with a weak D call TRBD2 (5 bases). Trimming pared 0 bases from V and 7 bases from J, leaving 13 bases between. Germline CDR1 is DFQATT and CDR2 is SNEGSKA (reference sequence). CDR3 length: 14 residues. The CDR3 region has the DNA TGCAGTGCTAGAGATCGGGGTAGGTGGAATGAGCAGTTCTTC. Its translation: CSARDRGRWNEQFF.

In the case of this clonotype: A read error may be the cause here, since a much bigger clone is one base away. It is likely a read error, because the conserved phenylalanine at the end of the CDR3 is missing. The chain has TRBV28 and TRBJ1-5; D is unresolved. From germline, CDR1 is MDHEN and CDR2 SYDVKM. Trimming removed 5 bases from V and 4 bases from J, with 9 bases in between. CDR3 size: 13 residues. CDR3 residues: CASSNLGNQPQHL. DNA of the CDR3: TGTGCCAGCAGTAACCTGGGTAATCAGCCCCAGCATCTT.

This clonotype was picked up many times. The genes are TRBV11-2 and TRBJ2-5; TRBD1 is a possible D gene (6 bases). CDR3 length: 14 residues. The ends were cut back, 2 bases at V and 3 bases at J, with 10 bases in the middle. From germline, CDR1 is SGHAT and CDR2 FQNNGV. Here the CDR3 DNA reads TGTGCCAGCAGCTTATTCGGGACAAAAGAGACCCAGTACTTC. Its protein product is CASSLFGTKETQYF.

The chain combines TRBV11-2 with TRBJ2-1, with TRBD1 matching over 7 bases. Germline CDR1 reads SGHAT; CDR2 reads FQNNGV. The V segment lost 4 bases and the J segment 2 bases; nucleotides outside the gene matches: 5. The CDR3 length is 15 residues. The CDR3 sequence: CASSSGQPAYNEQFF. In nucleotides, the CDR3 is TGTGCCAGCAGCTCGGGACAGCCGGCCTACAATGAGCAGTTCTTC.

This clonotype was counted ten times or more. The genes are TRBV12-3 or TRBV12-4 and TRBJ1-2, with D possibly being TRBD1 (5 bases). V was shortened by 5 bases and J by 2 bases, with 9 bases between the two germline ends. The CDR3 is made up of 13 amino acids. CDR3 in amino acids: CASSPQENYGYTF. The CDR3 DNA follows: TGTGCCAGCAGTCCACAGGAGAACTATGGCTACACCTTC.

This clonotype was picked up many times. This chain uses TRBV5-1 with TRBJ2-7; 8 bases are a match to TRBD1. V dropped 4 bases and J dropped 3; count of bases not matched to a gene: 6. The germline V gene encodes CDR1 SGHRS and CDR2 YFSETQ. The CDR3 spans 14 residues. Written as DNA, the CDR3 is TGCGCCAGCAGCCTGGACAGGGTGTACTACGAGCAGTACTTC. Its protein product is CASSLDRVYYEQYF.

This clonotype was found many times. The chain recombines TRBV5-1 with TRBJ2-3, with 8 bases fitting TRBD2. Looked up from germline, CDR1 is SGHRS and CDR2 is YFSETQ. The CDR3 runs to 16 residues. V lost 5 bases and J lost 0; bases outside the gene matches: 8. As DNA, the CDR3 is TGCGCCAGCAGTCTCCCGACTAGCGCTAGCACAGATACGCAGTATTTT. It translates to CASSLPTSASTDTQYF. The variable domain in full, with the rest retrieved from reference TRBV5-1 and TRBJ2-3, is KAGVTQTPRYLIKTRGQQVTLSCSPISGHRSVSWYQQTPGQGLQFLFEYFSETQRNKGNFPGRFSGRQFSNSRSEMNVSTLELGDSALYLCASSLPTSASTDTQYFGPGTRLTVL.

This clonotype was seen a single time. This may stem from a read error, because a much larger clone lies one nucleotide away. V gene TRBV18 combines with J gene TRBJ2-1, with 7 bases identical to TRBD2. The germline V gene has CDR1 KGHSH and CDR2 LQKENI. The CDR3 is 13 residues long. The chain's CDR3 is CTSSAGEGNEQFF. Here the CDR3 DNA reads TGTACCAGCTCGGCGGGAGAAGGGAATGAGCAGTTCTTC.

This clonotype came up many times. This CDR3 reads CASSLAGTGKETQYF. CDR3 nucleotides: TGTGCCAGCAGCTTAGCGGGGACAGGGAAGGAGACCCAGTACTTC. The chain uses TRBV7-2 and TRBJ2-5, with TRBD1 matching 9 bases. V lost 0 bases, J lost 5 bases, and 4 bases stayed unmatched. The germline gives CDR1 SGHTA, CDR2 FQGNSA. The CDR3 has 15 amino acids.

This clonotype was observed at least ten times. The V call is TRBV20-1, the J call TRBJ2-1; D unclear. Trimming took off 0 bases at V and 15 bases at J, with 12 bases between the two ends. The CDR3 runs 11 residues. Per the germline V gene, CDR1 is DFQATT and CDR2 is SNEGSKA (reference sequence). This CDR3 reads CSAREGLSPFF. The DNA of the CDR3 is TGCAGTGCTAGAGAGGGCCTAAGCCCGTTCTTC.

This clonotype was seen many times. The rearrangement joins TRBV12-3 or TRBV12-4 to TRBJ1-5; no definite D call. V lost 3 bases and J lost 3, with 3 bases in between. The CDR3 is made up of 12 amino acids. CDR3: CASSFNNQPQHF. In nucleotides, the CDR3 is TGTGCCAGCAGTTTCAACAATCAGCCCCAGCATTTT.